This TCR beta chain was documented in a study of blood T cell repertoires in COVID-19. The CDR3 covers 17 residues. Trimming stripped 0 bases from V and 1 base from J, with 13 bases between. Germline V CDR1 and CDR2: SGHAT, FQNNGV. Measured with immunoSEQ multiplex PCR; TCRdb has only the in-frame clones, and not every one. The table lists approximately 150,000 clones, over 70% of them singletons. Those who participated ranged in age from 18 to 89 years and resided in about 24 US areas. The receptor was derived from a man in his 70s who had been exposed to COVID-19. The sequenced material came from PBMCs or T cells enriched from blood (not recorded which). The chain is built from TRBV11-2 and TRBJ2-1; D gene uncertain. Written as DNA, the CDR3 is TGTGCCAGCAGCTTAGATCACTACAACCCTTCCTACAATGAGCAGTTCTTC. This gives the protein CASSLDHYNPSYNEQFF.